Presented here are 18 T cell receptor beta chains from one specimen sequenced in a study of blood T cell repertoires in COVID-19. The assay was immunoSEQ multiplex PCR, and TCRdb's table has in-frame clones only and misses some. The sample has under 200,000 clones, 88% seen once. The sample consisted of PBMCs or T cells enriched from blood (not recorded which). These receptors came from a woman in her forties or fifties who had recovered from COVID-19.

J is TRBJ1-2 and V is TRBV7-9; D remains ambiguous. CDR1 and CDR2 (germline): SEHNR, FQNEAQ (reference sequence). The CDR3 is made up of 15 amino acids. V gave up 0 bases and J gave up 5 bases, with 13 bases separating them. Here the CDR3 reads CASSLAGAERYGYTF. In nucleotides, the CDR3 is TGTGCCAGCAGCTTAGCGGGCGCAGAAAGGTATGGCTACACCTTC. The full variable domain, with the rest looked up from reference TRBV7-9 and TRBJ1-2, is DTGVSQNPRHKITKRGQNVTFRCDPISEHNRLYWYRQTLGQGPEFLTYFQNEAQLEKSRLLSDRFSAERPKGSFSTLEIQRTEQGDSAMYLCASSLAGAERYGYTFGSGTRLTVV.

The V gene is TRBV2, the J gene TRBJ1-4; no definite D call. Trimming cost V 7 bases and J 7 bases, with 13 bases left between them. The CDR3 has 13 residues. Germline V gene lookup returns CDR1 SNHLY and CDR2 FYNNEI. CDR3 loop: CASTRGGVEKLFF. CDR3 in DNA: TGTGCCAGCACTCGAGGCGGGGTTGAAAAACTGTTTTTT.

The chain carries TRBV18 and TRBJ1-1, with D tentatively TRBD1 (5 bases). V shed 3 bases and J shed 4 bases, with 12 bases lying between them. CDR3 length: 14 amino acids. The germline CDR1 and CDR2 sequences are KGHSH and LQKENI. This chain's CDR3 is CASSPGGLPTEAFF. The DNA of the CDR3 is TGTGCCAGCTCACCCGGGGGGTTGCCCACTGAAGCTTTCTTT.

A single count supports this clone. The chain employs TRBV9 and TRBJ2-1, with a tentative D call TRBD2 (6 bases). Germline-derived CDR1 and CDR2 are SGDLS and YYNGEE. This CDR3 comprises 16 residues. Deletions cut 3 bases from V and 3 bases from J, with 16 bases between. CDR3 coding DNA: TGTGCCAGCAGCGCCCCCTTGGCGGGGCACTACAATGAGCAGTTCTTC. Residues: CASSAPLAGHYNEQFF.

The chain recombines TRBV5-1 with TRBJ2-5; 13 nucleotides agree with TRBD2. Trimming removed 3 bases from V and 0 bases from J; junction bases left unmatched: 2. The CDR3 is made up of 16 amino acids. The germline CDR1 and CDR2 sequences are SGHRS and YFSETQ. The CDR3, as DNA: TGCGCCAGCAGCTCGGGGACTAGCGGGGACCAAGAGACCCAGTACTTC. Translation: CASSSGTSGDQETQYF.

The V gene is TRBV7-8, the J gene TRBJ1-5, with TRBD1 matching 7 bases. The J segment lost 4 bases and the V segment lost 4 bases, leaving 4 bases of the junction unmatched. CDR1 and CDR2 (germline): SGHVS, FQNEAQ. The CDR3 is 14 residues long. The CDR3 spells CASSWDRWNQPQHF. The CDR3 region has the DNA TGTGCCAGCAGCTGGGACAGATGGAATCAGCCCCAGCATTTT. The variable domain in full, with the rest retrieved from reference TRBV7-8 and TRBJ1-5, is GAGVSQSPRYKVAKRGQDVALRCDPISGHVSLFWYQQALGQGPEFLTYFQNEAQLDKSGLPSDRFFAERPEGSVSTLKIQRTQQEDSAVYLCASSWDRWNQPQHFGDGTRLSIL.

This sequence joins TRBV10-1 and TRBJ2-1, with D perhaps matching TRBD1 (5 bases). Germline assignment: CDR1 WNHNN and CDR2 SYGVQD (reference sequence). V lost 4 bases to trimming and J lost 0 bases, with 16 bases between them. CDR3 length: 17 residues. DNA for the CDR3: TGCGCCAGCAGTGGGAGTCTCGACAGACACTCCTACAATGAGCAGTTCTTC. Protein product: CASSGSLDRHSYNEQFF.

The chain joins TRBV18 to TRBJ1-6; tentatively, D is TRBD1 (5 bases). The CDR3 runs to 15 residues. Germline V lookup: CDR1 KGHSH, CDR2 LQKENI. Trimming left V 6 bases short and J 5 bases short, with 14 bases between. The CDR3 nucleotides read TGTGCCAGCTCCCCCGGTGGGGGGAATAATTCACCCCTCCACTTT. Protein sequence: CASSPGGGNNSPLHF. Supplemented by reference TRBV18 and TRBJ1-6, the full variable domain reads NAGVMQNPRHLVRRRGQEARLRCSPMKGHSHVYWYRQLPEEGLKFMVYLQKENIIDESGMPKERFSAEFPKEGPSILRIQQVVRGDSAAYFCASSPGGGNNSPLHFGNGTRLTVT.

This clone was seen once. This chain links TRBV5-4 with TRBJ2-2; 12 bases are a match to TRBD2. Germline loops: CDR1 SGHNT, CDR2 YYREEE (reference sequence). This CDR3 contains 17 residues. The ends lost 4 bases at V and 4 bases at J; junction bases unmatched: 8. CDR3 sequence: CASSNLAGGTPTGELFF. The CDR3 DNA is TGTGCCAGCAGCAATCTAGCGGGGGGGACCCCCACCGGGGAGCTGTTTTTT.

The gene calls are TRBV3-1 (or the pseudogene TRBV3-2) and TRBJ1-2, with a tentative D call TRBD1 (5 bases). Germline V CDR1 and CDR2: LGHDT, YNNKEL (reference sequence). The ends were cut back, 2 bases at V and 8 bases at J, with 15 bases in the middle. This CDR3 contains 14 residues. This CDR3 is CASSQMGGAGGYTF. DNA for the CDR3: TGTGCCAGCAGCCAAATGGGAGGGGCAGGGGGCTACACCTTC.

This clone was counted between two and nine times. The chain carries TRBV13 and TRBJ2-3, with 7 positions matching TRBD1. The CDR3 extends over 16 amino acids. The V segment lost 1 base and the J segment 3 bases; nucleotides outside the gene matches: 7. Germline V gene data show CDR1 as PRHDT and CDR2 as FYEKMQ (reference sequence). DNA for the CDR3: TGTGCCAGCAGCTTAGTTGGGACAGCAGATACAGATACGCAGTATTTT. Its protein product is CASSLVGTADTDTQYF. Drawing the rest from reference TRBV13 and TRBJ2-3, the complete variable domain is AAGVIQSPRHLIKEKRETATLKCYPIPRHDTVYWYQQGPGQDPQFLISFYEKMQSDKGSIPDRFSAQQFSDYHSELNMSSLELGDSALYFCASSLVGTADTDTQYFGPGTRLTVL.

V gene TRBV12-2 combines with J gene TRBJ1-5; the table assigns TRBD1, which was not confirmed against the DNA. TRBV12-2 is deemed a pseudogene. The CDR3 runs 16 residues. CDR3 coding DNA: TGTGCAAGTCGCTCCCCAACGACAGCCTTCTTTCAGCCCCAGCATTTT. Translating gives CASRSPTTAFFQPQHF.

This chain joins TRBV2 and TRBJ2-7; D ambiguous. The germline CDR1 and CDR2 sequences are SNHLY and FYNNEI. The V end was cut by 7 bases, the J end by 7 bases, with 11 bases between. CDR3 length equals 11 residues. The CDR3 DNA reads TGTGCCAGCACCGAACTGAGTGAGCAGTACTTC. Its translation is CASTELSEQYF. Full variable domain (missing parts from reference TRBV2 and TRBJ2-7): EPEVTQTPSHQVTQMGQEVILRCVPISNHLYFYWYRQILGQKVEFLVSFYNNEISEKSEIFDDQFSVERPDGSNFTLKIRSTKLEDSAMYFCASTELSEQYFGPGTRLTVT.

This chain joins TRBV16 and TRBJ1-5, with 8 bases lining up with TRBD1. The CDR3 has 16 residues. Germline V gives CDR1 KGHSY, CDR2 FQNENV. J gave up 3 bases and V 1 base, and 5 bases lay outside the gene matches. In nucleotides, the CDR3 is TGTGCCAGCAGCCAATTGGGACAGGTCTACAATCAGCCCCAGCATTTT. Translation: CASSQLGQVYNQPQHF.

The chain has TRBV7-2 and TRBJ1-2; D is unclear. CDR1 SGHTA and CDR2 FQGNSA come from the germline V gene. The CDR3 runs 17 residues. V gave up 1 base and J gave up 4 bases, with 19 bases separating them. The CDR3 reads CASSLGEEGRLFYGYTF. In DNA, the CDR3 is TGTGCCAGCAGCTTAGGGGAGGAAGGACGGCTTTTCTATGGCTACACCTTC.

CDR3 DNA: TGCAGCGTTGTGAGAGGACAGGGGGAGACCCAGTACTTC. Translation gives CSVVRGQGETQYF. The rearrangement links TRBV29-1 to TRBJ2-5; 9 bases align to TRBD1. Germline assignment: CDR1 SQVTM and CDR2 ANQGSEA. The CDR3 spans 13 residues. Unmatched junction bases numbered 5, after V lost 4 bases and J lost 5 bases.

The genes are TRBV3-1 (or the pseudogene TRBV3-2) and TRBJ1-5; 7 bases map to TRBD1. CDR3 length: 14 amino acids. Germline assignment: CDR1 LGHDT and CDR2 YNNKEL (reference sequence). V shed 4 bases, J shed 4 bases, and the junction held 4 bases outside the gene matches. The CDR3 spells CASSRDRVNQPQHF. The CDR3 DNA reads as TGTGCCAGCAGCCGAGACAGGGTAAATCAGCCCCAGCATTTT.

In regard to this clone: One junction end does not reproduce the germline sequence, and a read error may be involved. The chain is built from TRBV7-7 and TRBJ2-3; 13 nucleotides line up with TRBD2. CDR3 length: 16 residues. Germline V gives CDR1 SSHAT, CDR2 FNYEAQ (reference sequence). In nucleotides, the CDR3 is TGTGCTAGCAGCCACGGGACTAGCGGGGTTGAAGATACGCAGTATTTT. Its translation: CASSHGTSGVEDTQYF.